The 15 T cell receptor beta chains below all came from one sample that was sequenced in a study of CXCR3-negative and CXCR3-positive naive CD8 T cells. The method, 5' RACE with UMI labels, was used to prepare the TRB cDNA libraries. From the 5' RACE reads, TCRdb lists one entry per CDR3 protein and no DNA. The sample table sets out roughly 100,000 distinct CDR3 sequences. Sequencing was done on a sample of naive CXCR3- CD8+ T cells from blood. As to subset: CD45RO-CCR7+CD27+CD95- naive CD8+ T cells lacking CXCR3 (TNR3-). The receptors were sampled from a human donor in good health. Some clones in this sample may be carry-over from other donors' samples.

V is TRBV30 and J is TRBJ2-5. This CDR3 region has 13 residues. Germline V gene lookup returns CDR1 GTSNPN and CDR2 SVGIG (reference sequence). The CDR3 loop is CAWRSRGQETQYF.

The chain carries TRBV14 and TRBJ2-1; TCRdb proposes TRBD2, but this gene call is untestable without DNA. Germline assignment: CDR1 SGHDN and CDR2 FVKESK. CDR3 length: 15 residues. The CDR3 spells CASSPLVRSYNEQFF.

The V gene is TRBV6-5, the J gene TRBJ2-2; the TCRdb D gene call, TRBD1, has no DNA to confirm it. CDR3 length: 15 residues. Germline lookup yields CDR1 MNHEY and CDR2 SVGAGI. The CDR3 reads CASSYSTTGAGELFF.

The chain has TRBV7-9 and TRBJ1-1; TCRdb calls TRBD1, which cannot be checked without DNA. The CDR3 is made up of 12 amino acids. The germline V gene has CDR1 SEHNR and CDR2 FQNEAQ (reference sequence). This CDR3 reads CASSLGQNEAFF.

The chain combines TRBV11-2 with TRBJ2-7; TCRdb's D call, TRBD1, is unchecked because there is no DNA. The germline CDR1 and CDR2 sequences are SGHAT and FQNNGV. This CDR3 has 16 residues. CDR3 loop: CASSPPEDRGFDEQYF.

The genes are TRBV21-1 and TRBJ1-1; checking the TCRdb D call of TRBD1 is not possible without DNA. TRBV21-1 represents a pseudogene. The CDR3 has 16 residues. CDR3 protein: CASSKVPLTGSLAAFF.

This CDR3 is CASSLRTSGVGNEQFF. The V gene is TRBV3-1, the J gene TRBJ2-1; TCRdb lists TRBD2, though no DNA is available to test this call. The CDR3 sequence is 16 residues long. Germline V gives CDR1 LGHDT, CDR2 YNNKEL (reference sequence).

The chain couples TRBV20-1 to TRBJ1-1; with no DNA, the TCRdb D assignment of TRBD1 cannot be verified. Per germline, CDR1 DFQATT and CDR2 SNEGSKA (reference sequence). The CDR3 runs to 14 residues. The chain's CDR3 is CSARGADSATEAFF.

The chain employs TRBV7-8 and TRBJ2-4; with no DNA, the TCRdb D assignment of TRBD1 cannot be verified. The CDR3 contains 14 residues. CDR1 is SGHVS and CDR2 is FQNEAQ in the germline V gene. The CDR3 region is CASSLVETAGIQYF.

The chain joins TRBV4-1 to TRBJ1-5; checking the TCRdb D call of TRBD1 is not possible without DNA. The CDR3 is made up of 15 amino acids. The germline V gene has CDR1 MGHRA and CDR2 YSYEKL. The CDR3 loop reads CASSQDRDPNQPQHF.

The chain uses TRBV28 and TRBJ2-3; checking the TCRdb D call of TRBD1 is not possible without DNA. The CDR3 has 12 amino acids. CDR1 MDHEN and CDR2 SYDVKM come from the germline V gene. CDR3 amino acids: CATVRGADTQYF.

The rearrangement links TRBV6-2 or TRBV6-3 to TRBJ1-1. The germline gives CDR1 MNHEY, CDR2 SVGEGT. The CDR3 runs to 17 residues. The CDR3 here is CASLDNTYVATNTEAFF.

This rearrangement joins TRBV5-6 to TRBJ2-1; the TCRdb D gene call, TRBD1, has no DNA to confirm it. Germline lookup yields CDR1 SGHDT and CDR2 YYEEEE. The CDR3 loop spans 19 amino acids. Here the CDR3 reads CASSLPPSSESGSYNEQFF. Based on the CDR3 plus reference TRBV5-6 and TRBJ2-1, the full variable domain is DAGVTQSPTHLIKTRGQQVTLRCSPKSGHDTVSWYQQALGQGPQFIFQYYEEEERQRGNFPDRFSGHQFPNYSSELNVNALLLGDSALYLCASSLPPSSESGSYNEQFFGPGTRLTVL.

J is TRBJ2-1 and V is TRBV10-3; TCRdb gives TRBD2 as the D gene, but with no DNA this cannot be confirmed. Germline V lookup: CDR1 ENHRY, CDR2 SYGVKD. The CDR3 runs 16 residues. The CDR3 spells CAISPRDGRADNEQFF.

Here the CDR3 reads CSGTGPYNEQFF. The gene calls are TRBV29-1 and TRBJ2-1. This CDR3 spans 12 amino acids. Germline V gene data show CDR1 as SQVTM and CDR2 as ANQGSEA.